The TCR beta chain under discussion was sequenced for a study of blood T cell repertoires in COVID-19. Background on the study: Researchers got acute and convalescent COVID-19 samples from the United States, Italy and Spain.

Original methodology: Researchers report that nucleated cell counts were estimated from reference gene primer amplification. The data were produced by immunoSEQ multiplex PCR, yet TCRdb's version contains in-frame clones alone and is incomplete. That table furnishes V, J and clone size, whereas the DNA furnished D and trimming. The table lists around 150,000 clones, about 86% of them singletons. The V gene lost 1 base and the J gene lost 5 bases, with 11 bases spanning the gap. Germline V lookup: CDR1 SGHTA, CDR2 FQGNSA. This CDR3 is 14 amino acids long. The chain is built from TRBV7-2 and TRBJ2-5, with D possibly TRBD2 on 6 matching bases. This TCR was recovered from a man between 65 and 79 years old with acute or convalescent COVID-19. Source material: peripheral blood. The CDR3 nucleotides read TGTGCCAGCAGCTTAGTCGGGGGTCGGGAGACCCAGTACTTC. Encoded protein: CASSLVGGRETQYF.